What follows is one T cell receptor beta chain and its context. This receptor's antigen is unknown. Per-nucleotide qualities are absent, and no much larger clonotype sits a single base away. The data belong to a study of blood T cell repertoires in COVID-19 (dated by TCRdb to 2018 to 2020). With regard to the full study: Samples covering the acute and convalescent phases of COVID-19 were provided by collaborators in the United States, Italy and Spain. A de-identified subject ID, COVID-19 status, age in years and sex were almost always included in the sample metadata. A freely available public database, intended as a resource for researchers studying the immune response to SARS-CoV-2, is where the repertoires were released. Samples came from the ongoing ImmuneRACE study (first 160 participants) plus 1,254 subjects from 6 global collaborators. Deeply sampled blood TCRbeta repertoires from subjects exposed to, actively infected with, or recovered from COVID-19 were included in the dataset. The prospective study material was composed of cDNA or gDNA derived from T cells, B-cell-depleted T cells, or PBMCs. Where available, HLA class I and class II types were taken from metadata supplied by the sample provider and were not determined by assay-based typing. What the authors observed across the whole study: How much clinical and demographic metadata was included differed by source and by participant, and the metadata was provided uncurated.

Collaborating institutions collected whole blood in K2EDTA tubes following their own protocols. For TCRbeta analysis, collaborator samples were shipped as frozen whole blood, as isolated PBMCs, or as DNA extracted from either sample type. At the junction V is shortened by 4 bases and J by 1 base; bases outside the gene matches: 6. Inclusive of the bounding cysteine and phenylalanine, the CDR3 is 15 residues long. The kept DNA is CDR3 alone, 45 bases in frame from the first base. From the germline V gene (reference sequence), CDR1 is SGHNT and CDR2 is YYREEE. TCRbeta CDR3 regions were amplified from genomic DNA by means of the immunoSEQ Assay, a bias-controlled multiplex PCR. The paper's data handling went like this. The number of nucleated cells in each sample was estimated from the amplification of reference gene primers within the assay. To quantify the absolute abundance of each unique TCRbeta CDR3 rearrangement, sequence reads were collapsed and filtered. Productive Simpson clonality was computed per sample as the square root of Simpson's diversity index over productive rearrangements. Imported from immuneACCESS, the table was reduced by TCRdb to in-frame sequences with V and J called. These copies leave out some clones; in studies compared against another copy, an unresolved V gene accounts for under half, and the cause of the remainder is not known. The V and J calls and clone size are taken from that table; D and trimming were inferred from the DNA. The sample profile shows tens of thousands of clones; roughly 84% of them were found once. Jointly, the top ten make up 1.6% of the sample.

Material for sequencing was peripheral blood. The chain was built from TRBV5-4 and TRBJ2-7; 9 bases in the middle match TRBD2. The receptor was isolated from a man aged 45 to 65 with acute or convalescent COVID-19. The CDR3 reads CASSISGGPSYEQYF. The DNA reads TGTGCCAGCAGCATTAGCGGGGGCCCTTCCTACGAGCAGTACTTC.